Sequencing of this T cell receptor (beta chain) was carried out in a study of blood T cell repertoires in COVID-19. About the study: COVID-19 samples from acute and convalescent phases originated in the United States, Italy and Spain. T cells, B-cell-depleted T cells, or PBMCs supplied cDNA or gDNA.

The germline V gene has CDR1 SGHAT and CDR2 FQNNGV. J lost 2 bases, V lost 7 bases, and 7 bases had no gene match. There are 15 residues in the CDR3. In the original processing: Quantification of nucleated cells was approximated via reference gene primer amplification. Method: immunoSEQ multiplex PCR; TCRdb's copy keeps in-frame clones and lacks some. From that table come the V and J calls and clone size; the DNA was used to work out D and trimming. The sample gives roughly 120,000 clones, roughly four fifths of which show up once; about 12% is in the top ten. The TCR comes from a human donor in a cohort sampled during active COVID-19. Sequenced input: peripheral blood. This rearrangement joins TRBV11-2 to TRBJ2-3, with TRBD1 matching over 9 bases. The CDR3 DNA reads as TGTGCCAGCACCCCGACAGGGGGACCCACAGATACGCAGTATTTT. It specifies CASTPTGGPTDTQYF.